This is a list of T cell receptor beta chains from one sample in a study of shared clonotypes between healthy human individuals. Produced via immunoSEQ multiplex PCR; TCRdb's table is partial and in-frame only. The sample has around 1.5 million clones; 95% to 99% are singletons. Sequences were obtained from naive CD4+ T cells sorted from blood. The receptors were sampled from a man aged 30-40 years in good health. The CDR3 runs from the conserved cysteine through the conserved F or W. A D gene is named only where the DNA matches it firmly. A row's size may be missing; if present it is once, few, many or a size class.

d_gene,v_gene,j_gene,abundance,CDR3nt,CDR3aa
-,TRBV5-4,TRBJ2-3,-,TGTGCCAGCAGCCCCCGGGGGGATACGCAGTATTTT,CASSPRGDTQYF
-,TRBV6-5,TRBJ1-2,-,TGTGCCAGCAGTTACTCGTGGGGTGTAGGTGGCTACACCTTC,CASSYSWGVGGYTF
-,TRBV5-4,TRBJ2-7,-,TGTGCCAGCAGCTTGGGGGCAGGGGCCCTCGGATACGAGCAGTACTTC,CASSLGAGALGYEQYF
-,TRBV5-4,TRBJ2-6,-,TGTGCCAGCAGCCCGGAGTCTGGGGCCAACGTCCTGACTTTC,CASSPESGANVLTF
-,TRBV11-3,TRBJ2-3,-,TGTGCCAGCAGCGACAGGAGGGACACAGATACGCAGTATTTT,CASSDRRDTDTQYF
-,TRBV5-1,TRBJ1-1,-,TGCGCCAGCGCCGGCGGGGGGCGGGTAATCACTGAAGCTTTCTTT,CASAGGGRVITEAFF
-,TRBV7-2,TRBJ2-2,-,TGTGCCAGCAGCTTAGAGCCCCTAGGACCCGGGGAGCTGTTTTTT,CASSLEPLGPGELFF
-,TRBV7-2,TRBJ2-6,-,TGTGCCAGCAGCTTAGGGGCTCGTAGCTCTGGGGCCAACGTCCTGACTTTC,CASSLGARSSGANVLTF
-,TRBV28,TRBJ1-1,-,TGTGCCAGCAGTTCCCGGGGGGAAGCTTTCTTT,CASSSRGEAFF
TRBD2,TRBV6-5,TRBJ2-1,-,TGTGCCAGCACCCCTAGCGGGAGGCCCTACAATGAGCAGTTCTTC,CASTPSGRPYNEQFF
-,TRBV20-1,TRBJ2-1,-,TGCAGTGCTAAGTGGAATGAGCAGTTCTTC,CSAKWNEQFF
TRBD2,TRBV2,TRBJ2-2,once,TGTGCCAGCACCGGGACTAGCGGGGCGAACACCGGGGAGCTGTTTTTT,CASTGTSGANTGELFF
-,TRBV5-4,TRBJ2-1,-,TGTGCCAGCAGCCATACGGGACATCGGAATGAGCAGTTCTTC,CASSHTGHRNEQFF
-,TRBV7-9,TRBJ1-4,-,TGTGCCAGCAGCCCCACACAGGCAACAACTAATGAAAAACTGTTTTTT,CASSPTQATTNEKLFF
TRBD1,TRBV6-1,TRBJ2-7,-,TGTGCCAGCAAGGAGCAGGGGGTTGGGTACGAGCAGTACTTC,CASKEQGVGYEQYF
TRBD1,TRBV15,TRBJ2-3,-,TGTGCCACCAGCAGAGGGGAGACAGGGGCCGTCACAGATACGCAGTATTTT,CATSRGETGAVTDTQYF
-,TRBV10-2,TRBJ2-7,-,TGCGCCAGCAGTGAGCCCGGGACCGTCTCCGAGCAGTACTTC,CASSEPGTVSEQYF
TRBD1,TRBV6-6,TRBJ1-2,-,TGTGCCAGCAGCCGGGACAGGCACTATGGCTACACCTTC,CASSRDRHYGYTF
TRBD2,TRBV5-4,TRBJ2-3,-,TGTGCCAGCAGCCTCCGGGTAGCGGGAGATGCGGATACGCAGTATTTT,CASSLRVAGDADTQYF
TRBD1,TRBV19,TRBJ1-2,-,TGTGCCAGTAGTGAGTACCAGGGGGCAGGCTATGGCTACACCTTC,CASSEYQGAGYGYTF
-,TRBV5-1,TRBJ1-4,-,TGCGCCAGCAGCCTCCTGGGGGAAAAACTGTTTTTT,CASSLLGEKLFF
TRBD2,TRBV6-5,TRBJ2-1,-,TGTGCCAGCAGTTTACTAGCGGGAGCTTGGAATGAGCAGTTCTTC,CASSLLAGAWNEQFF
-,TRBV18,TRBJ2-1,-,TGTGCCAGCTCACCGGGACCTTTGAATGAGCAGTTCTTC,CASSPGPLNEQFF
TRBD1,TRBV6-5,TRBJ2-7,-,TGTGCCAGCAGTTACTTGGACAGGCTGGGTGAGCAGTACTTC,CASSYLDRLGEQYF
-,TRBV28,TRBJ1-2,-,TGTGCCAGCAGTCGGACACCGAGGGCCTATGGCTACACCTTC,CASSRTPRAYGYTF
-,TRBV11-2,TRBJ2-1,-,TGTGCCAGCCTTCGGGGTACCACGACGCCATACAATGAGCAGTTCTTC,CASLRGTTTPYNEQFF
TRBD1,TRBV11-2,TRBJ2-5,once,TGTGCCAGCAGCCCGCTATTGACAGGGGGTGGGTTGGAGACCCAGTACTTC,CASSPLLTGGGLETQYF
TRBD2,TRBV5-1,TRBJ2-7,-,TGCGCCAGCAGCTTGGGTGGGACTAGCGAAGAGCAGTACTTC,CASSLGGTSEEQYF
TRBD1,TRBV14,TRBJ2-7,-,TGTGCCAGCAGGCTACAGGGGCATTACGAGCAGTACTTC,CASRLQGHYEQYF